What follows describes a single T cell receptor (beta chain). The method was immunoSEQ multiplex PCR; TCRdb's version includes in-frame clones alone and lacks a portion of them. This sample has a few hundred thousand clones, with approximately 85% found just once. The data derive from a study of blood T cell repertoires in COVID-19. Across the study: Sources were T cells, B-cell-depleted T cells, or PBMCs; the material itself was cDNA or gDNA.

The length of the CDR3 is 19 residues. Germline assignment: CDR1 LNHDA and CDR2 SQIVND (reference sequence). The V gene end was trimmed by 2 bases and the J gene end by 5 bases; junction bases not matched to a gene: 18. The receptor was derived from a man in his fifties who had recovered from COVID-19. Sequencing used peripheral blood. V gene TRBV19 combines with J gene TRBJ2-1, with 7 bases identical to TRBD2. The CDR3 here is CASSIRSPGGGSRNNEQFF. CDR3 nucleotide sequence: TGTGCCAGTAGTATAAGATCCCCGGGAGGCGGGAGTAGGAACAATGAGCAGTTCTTC.